Given below is one TCR beta chain in context. This clonotype was observed at least ten times. The specificity of this receptor is unknown. No clone much larger than this one lies a single base away; base qualities are absent. This entry comes from a study of identical twins (dated by TCRdb to about 2016). Study-wide context: The study deep-sequenced TCR alpha and beta repertoires from monozygotic twins, unrelated adults of various ages and cord blood to test whether fetal clonotypes persist. To rule out contamination, replicate twin experiments were performed at different times with different library preparation protocols.

For this chain, trimming is 3 bases at the V end and 5 bases at the J end, and the number of junction bases without a gene match is 13. As encoded in the germline V gene, CDR1 is SGHRS while CDR2 is YFSETQ. The CDR3 starts with the cysteine, ends with the phenylalanine, and has 19 residues. This entry keeps only the CDR3 DNA: 57 bases, framed from base 1. All donors were healthy Caucasians. Three unrelated non-twin adults were additionally sequenced: a male aged 18 to 30, a male aged 50 to 60 and a female aged 50 to 60. Miltenyi CD45RO+ enrichment and human naive T-cell isolation kits were used to isolate memory (CD45RO+) and naive T cells from PBMC. Results the study describes overall, beyond this receptor: Abundant cord blood beta clonotypes carried fewer insertions; young adult naive repertoires showed a weaker similar trend, while memory repertoires showed none. Zero-insertion analyses could be partly confounded by invariant T cells such as MAIT and iNKT, although diverse VJ usage argued against such confounding for most clonotypes. Because the same donors could not be followed over many years, the conclusions depended on cross-sectional statistical analysis. Out-of-frame TCR alpha sharing in monozygotic twins was systematically underestimated by recombination models, whereas sharing between unrelated individuals was in agreement with the recombination models. Compared with coincidental sharing between unrelated individuals, out-of-frame TCR alpha sequences shared between twins had an excess of sequences with low generation probability. The excess sharing between twins in beta out-of-frame sequences was weaker because fewer shared sequences reduced the signal-to-noise ratio.

The protocol used for the library was 5' RACE. The sample was run on an Illumina HiSeq 2000. A universal primer binding site was introduced by template switching, and a unique molecular identifier was present in the final cDNA, enabling accurate counting of TCR cDNA molecules. Specific primers in the conserved constant-segment region were used to synthesize first-strand cDNA for TCR alpha and beta chains. To control for contamination, every cDNA library carried two barcodes: a SMART-Mk sample barcode plus Illumina barcodes. TruSeq adapter sequences and Illumina sample barcodes were added in two successive PCR steps. Sequencing of the TCR alpha and beta cDNA libraries was done on the Illumina HiSeq platform using custom primers. The study's own analysis went as follows. Raw reads were processed with MiGEC to extract unique molecular identifiers, and MiXCR was used to determine CDR3 positions. Recombination models were inferred per individual with the repgenHMM and IGoR tools using an EM algorithm. Shared clonotypes were analyzed with the tcR package in R, and sharing was normalized by the product of cloneset sizes. Out-of-frame nonproductive sequences were analyzed to study raw recombination free of thymic and clonal selection effects. In TCRdb, the public reads were trimmed at Q25 with fastp and aligned with MiXCR, with productive beta chains retained. Every CDR3 protein is listed once, alongside the most common genes and DNA of its rows. These V and J calls derive from TCRdb rather than the authors' analysis. Across this sample there are approximately 670,000 distinct CDR3 sequences, with 5.5% to 6.5% seen only once. The ten largest clones represent roughly 1.8% of the sample.

The clonotype was recovered from a man between 18 and 35 years old in good health. The chain employs TRBV5-1 and TRBJ2-2; 13 central nucleotides agree with TRBD2. Material for sequencing was naive T cells sorted from blood. Sample cell subset or site, as interpreted from the label and publication: cells isolated with a human naive T-cell isolation kit. CDR3 reads: CASSSAPILAGGPTGELFF. The bases are TGCGCCAGCAGCTCCGCCCCAATACTAGCGGGAGGGCCAACCGGGGAGCTGTTTTTT.